This T cell receptor (beta chain) is drawn from a study of PD-1 blockade in classical Hodgkin lymphoma (TCRdb year 2020). About the full investigation: Nivolumab dosing was 3 mg/kg intravenously every 2 weeks, continuing until either disease progression or unacceptable toxicity. The study used CyTOF and TCR beta sequencing to define a peripheral blood immune signature of response to PD-1 blockade in classical Hodgkin lymphoma.

A distance of 3 bases separates the germline ends of V and J, which lose 1 base and 5 bases respectively. Per the germline V gene, SNHLY is the CDR1 and FYNNEI is the CDR2. From the cysteine through the phenylalanine, the CDR3 covers 12 amino acids. The retained sequence is limited to the CDR3, 36 bases, with the frame set at the first base. Sample time point, as interpreted from the label and publication: cycle 4 day 1 (C4D1), after 6 weeks of nivolumab. Every trial patient had relapsed following autologous stem cell transplantation, and prior brentuximab vedotin exposure was what differed among cohorts A, B and C. CD4+ T cells were purified from thawed PBMCs by magnetic negative selection with a Miltenyi CD4+ T cell isolation kit. A total of fewer than 70 patients with relapsed/refractory classical Hodgkin lymphoma made up the trial cohort, and each patient's best overall response was complete response, partial response or progressive disease. In the multi-cohort phase II CheckMate 205 trial, trial patients received single-agent nivolumab. An independent review committee assessed best overall response using the 2007 International Working Group response criteria. Trial PBMCs were collected immediately before nivolumab initiation (C1D1) and during therapy at cycle 2 day 1 and cycle 4 day 1. Peripheral blood was collected in 8 mL Vacutainer Cell Preparation Tubes, from which PBMCs were isolated by centrifugation and then cryopreserved. Purified CD4+ and CD8+ fractions were prepared only for cases with an additional available PBMC sample. Magnetically labelled cells were depleted on LS columns in a quadroMACS separator, and the flow-through was collected as the purified fraction.

What the work shows at the level of the full study, not this receptor alone: Among trial patients, those achieving complete response had baseline diversity similar to that of newly diagnosed patients, while diversity was significantly lower in partial responders and progressors. Newly diagnosed patients were reported to have lower baseline TCR diversity than healthy donors, and relapsed/refractory patients were reported to have lower baseline TCR diversity still. A significant rise by C4D1 was seen in CD4+ but not CD8+ TCR diversity (p=0.0027 vs p=0.16), with the rise being most apparent in complete responders (p=0.02). Only a single clinical trial cohort was studied, and what caused the repertoire differences, possibly disease activity or prior therapy, remained undefined. Lower diversity was seen in patients whose nivolumab began less than 1 year after ASCT, and these patients were left out of later analyses so that immune reconstitution would not confound the results.

To note about this clone: Its cognate antigen has yet to be identified. Nothing much larger sits one base from this clone, and base qualities are not available.

The Qiagen DNeasy kit was used to extract genomic DNA both from unsorted PBMCs and from the negatively selected CD4+ and CD8+ fractions. Using primers that anneal to V and J segments, immunoSEQ multiplex PCR amplified the TCR beta CDR3 regions. A synthetic immune receptor repertoire was used to minimize amplification bias, and remaining bias was computationally removed after sequencing. In the paper's pipeline: Custom Python scripts were used to quantify repertoire diversity as the Shannon entropy index. Unsorted, CD4+ and CD8+ repertoires were analyzed separately, except for combined analyses in which CD4+ and CD8+ sequences were merged in silico. A clone counted as expanded when the clone's frequency after treatment rose at least 2-fold relative to C1D1, and clones undetected at baseline were given a pseudocount of 0.5. Singleton clones were defined as clones with 0 or 1 copy at C1D1, and non-singleton clones were defined as clones with 2 or more copies. Clones expanded in unsorted samples were annotated as CD4+, CD8+ or unknown by matching protein sequences in sorted samples from the same patient. Wilcoxon tests on paired samples were used to test changes in diversity from C1D1 to C4D1. TCRdb mirrors the immuneACCESS table, restricted to in-frame sequences. Some clones are absent from its copies; in checked studies, under half trace to an unresolved V gene, and the reason for the others is unknown. V and J calls and clone size are copied from that table; D and trimming were computed from the DNA. The table for this sample lists roughly 30,000 clones; more than 60% of them were counted only once. Roughly 0.52% of the sample goes to the ten largest clones.

Sequences were derived from CD4+ T cells from blood, sampled before the fourth cycle of nivolumab. The source of this sequence is a human donor with classical Hodgkin lymphoma. The sequence links TRBV2 to TRBJ2-1; no D gene can be assigned with confidence. This receptor has the CDR3 CASSEGDNEQFF. The DNA sequence is given as TGTGCCAGCAGTGAAGGAGACAATGAGCAGTTCTTC. Outside the CDR3, residues come from the reference TRBV2 and TRBJ2-1 proteins, so the full variable domain is: EPEVTQTPSHQVTQMGQEVILRCVPISNHLYFYWYRQILGQKVEFLVSFYNNEISEKSEIFDDQFSVERPDGSNFTLKIRSTKLEDSAMYFCASSEGDNEQFFGPGTRLTVL.